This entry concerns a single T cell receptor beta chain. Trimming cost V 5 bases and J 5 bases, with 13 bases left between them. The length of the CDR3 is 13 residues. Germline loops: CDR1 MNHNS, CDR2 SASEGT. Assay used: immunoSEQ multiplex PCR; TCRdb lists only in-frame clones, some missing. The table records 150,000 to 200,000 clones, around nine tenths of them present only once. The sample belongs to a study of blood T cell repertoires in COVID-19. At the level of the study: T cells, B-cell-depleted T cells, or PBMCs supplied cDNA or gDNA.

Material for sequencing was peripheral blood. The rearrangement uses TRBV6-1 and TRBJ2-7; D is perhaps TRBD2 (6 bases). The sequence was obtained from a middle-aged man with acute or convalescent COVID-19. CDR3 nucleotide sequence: TGTGCCAGCAGTTTCGGGGGTCGGGACGAGCAGTACTTC. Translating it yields CASSFGGRDEQYF.